Listed below are T cell receptor beta chains from one sample, sequenced in a study of identical twins. TCRdb reprocessed the 5' RACE reads via MiXCR and lists one record per CDR3 protein. Among 250,000 or so distinct CDR3 sequences listed, 9.5% to 15% were seen once. This sample was also put to use in a study of yellow fever vaccine responses in identical twins.

The sequenced sample consisted of memory (CD45RO+) T cells sorted from blood. These receptors came from a young woman in good health. The CDR3 runs from the conserved cysteine through the conserved F or W. D genes are given only for firm matches. A clone size is listed for some rows: how often the clone was seen (once, few, many), or a class if it is expanded.

TRBV2,-,TRBJ1-1,once,TGTGCCAGCAGTGAAGGTACTGGGTGGGACACTGAAGCTTTCTTT,CASSEGTGWDTEAFF
TRBV7-2,TRBD2,TRBJ2-7,-,TGTGCCAGCAGCTTAGGGGGACTAGGCTACGAGCAGTACTTC,CASSLGGLGYEQYF
TRBV4-3,-,TRBJ2-3,-,TGCGCCAGCAGCCAAGATCGGCGGGCCTTCGGGGCTACGCAGTATTTT,CASSQDRRAFGATQYF
TRBV3-1,-,TRBJ2-1,many,TGTGCCAGCAGCCAAGATCCCTACTACAATGAGCAGTTCTTC,CASSQDPYYNEQFF
TRBV7-3,TRBD2,TRBJ2-2,-,TGTGCCAGCAGCTTAGAAAGTCCTAGCGGGATCCCCGGGGAGCTGTTTTTT,CASSLESPSGIPGELFF
TRBV28,-,TRBJ1-6,few,TGTGCCAGCAGTTCCCCAGGTCTTAATAATTCACCCCTCCACTTT,CASSSPGLNNSPLHF
TRBV4-1,-,TRBJ2-3,many,TGCGCCAGCAGCCAAGCCAGTCTTGGGGATACGCAGTATTTT,CASSQASLGDTQYF
TRBV7-2,TRBD2,TRBJ2-1,few,TGTGCCAGCAGCTTAGGTCTAGCGGGGGGGGGGAATGAGCAGTTCTTC,CASSLGLAGGGNEQFF
TRBV18,-,TRBJ1-5,many,TGTGCCAGCTCACCCGCTATAGGGTTTATCGGTCAGCCCCAGCATTTT,CASSPAIGFIGQPQHF
TRBV29-1,-,TRBJ2-3,many,TGCAGCGTTAAGACAGGAAGCACAGATACGCAGTATTTT,CSVKTGSTDTQYF
TRBV12-3/TRBV12-4,-,TRBJ2-1,many,TGTGCCAGCAGTTTAGCGCGAACGGGGCTCAATGAGCAGTTCTTC,CASSLARTGLNEQFF
TRBV20-1,-,TRBJ1-1,-,TGCAGTGCCTGTTGTCGGGGGCTGACGAACACTGAAGCTTTCTTT,CSACCRGLTNTEAFF
TRBV7-2,TRBD1,TRBJ2-5,-,TGTGCCAGCAGCTTAGAAGGGACAGGGGGGCCCACCCAGTACTTC,CASSLEGTGGPTQYF
TRBV6-1,TRBD1,TRBJ1-1,many,TGTGCCAGCAGGGACAGGGCTTTCACTGAAGCTTTCTTT,CASRDRAFTEAFF
TRBV28,-,TRBJ2-7,few,TGTGCCAGCAGTTTTCCCTTTTACGAGCAGTACTTC,CASSFPFYEQYF
TRBV12-3/TRBV12-4,TRBD2,TRBJ2-2,many,TGTGCCAGCAGTTTTGCTAGCGGGGGTCAGAACACCGGGGAGCTGTTTTTT,CASSFASGGQNTGELFF
TRBV7-7,-,TRBJ2-5,many,TGTGCTAGCAGCTTTAATTTTGGGGCTCAAGAGACCCAGTACTTC,CASSFNFGAQETQYF
TRBV2,-,TRBJ2-1,few,TGTGCCAGCAGGCTTCGAGGGGAGCAGTTCTTC,CASRLRGEQFF
TRBV6-5,TRBD1,TRBJ2-7,-,TGTGCCAGCAGGCGACAGGGGGGCGAGCAGTACTTC,CASRRQGGEQYF
TRBV12-3/TRBV12-4,-,TRBJ1-4,many,TGTGCCAGCAGTTTATTGGGGGGAGGCGAAAAACTGTTTTTT,CASSLLGGGEKLFF
TRBV27,TRBD2,TRBJ2-1,-,TGTGCCAGCAGTTTATCAATAGCGGGGGGGAACAATGAGCAGTTCTTC,CASSLSIAGGNNEQFF
TRBV3-1,-,TRBJ2-1,many,TGTGCCAGCAGCCAAGGTAGCGACTCCTACAATGAGCAGTTCTTC,CASSQGSDSYNEQFF
TRBV5-6,TRBD2,TRBJ2-1,-,TGTGCCAGCAGCTTGTTGAGTAGACTAGCGGGAGGGCAACGGATCAATGAGCAGTTCTTC,CASSLLSRLAGGQRINEQFF
TRBV27,-,TRBJ2-2,few,TGTGCCAGCAGTTTGGGAACACTACACACCGGGGAGCTGTTTTTT,CASSLGTLHTGELFF
TRBV20-1,TRBD2,TRBJ2-3,-,TGCAGTGCTCACCTGACTAGCGACTACACAGATACGCAGTATTTT,CSAHLTSDYTDTQYF
TRBV6-1,-,TRBJ2-5,many,TGTGCCAGCAGTAGGGAGGCAGCACAAGAGACCCAGTACTTC,CASSREAAQETQYF
TRBV6-5,-,TRBJ2-7,few,TGTGCCAGCAGTTACTCGACATCTTTCCGCGTCGAGCAGTACTTC,CASSYSTSFRVEQYF
TRBV5-6,-,TRBJ2-6,many,TGTGCCAGCAGCTTCCCGGACATATATTTAGAGAGCTCTGGGGCCAACGTCCTGACTTTC,CASSFPDIYLESSGANVLTF
TRBV15,-,TRBJ1-2,few,TGTGCCACCAGCGCCGACGGGACCGCAAGTTGGAGGGGCTACACCTTC,CATSADGTASWRGYTF
TRBV7-8,TRBD1,TRBJ1-4,few,TGTGCCAGCAGCCTGACAGGGTTTGGGGAAAAACTGTTTTTT,CASSLTGFGEKLFF
TRBV27,-,TRBJ1-2,-,TGTGCCAGCAGACCCACGGGGGCGCGAGGCTATGGCTACACCTTC,CASRPTGARGYGYTF
TRBV7-2,-,TRBJ2-1,-,TGTGCCAGCAGCTACCTACACTCCTACAATGAGCAGTTCTTC,CASSYLHSYNEQFF
TRBV28,TRBD1,TRBJ2-7,many,TGTGCCAGCAGCCAACCAGCCATGAGGGGGCGCAGGGAGCAGTACTTC,CASSQPAMRGRREQYF
TRBV4-2,TRBD1,TRBJ1-6,many,TGTGCCAGCAGCCAGGAATGGGACAGGGTTTCCCCCCTCCACTTT,CASSQEWDRVSPLHF
TRBV11-2,TRBD2,TRBJ2-1,-,TGTGCCAGCAGCTCTCAGACTAGCGGGACCTCCACTGAGCAGTTCTTC,CASSSQTSGTSTEQFF
TRBV5-5,-,TRBJ2-2,many,TGTGCCAGCAGCTTGTCCTCCAACACCGGGGAGCTGTTTTTT,CASSLSSNTGELFF
TRBV9,-,TRBJ1-2,few,TGTGCCAGCAGCGTAACACAGGGAAGCTATGGCTACACCTTC,CASSVTQGSYGYTF
TRBV5-1,-,TRBJ2-1,many,TGCGCCAGCAGCCCCGGACAGCCCAATGAGCAGTTCTTC,CASSPGQPNEQFF
TRBV27,-,TRBJ1-4,-,TGTGCCAGCAGCGGGTTAGGGGTTAATGAAAAACTGTTTTTT,CASSGLGVNEKLFF
TRBV2,-,TRBJ2-3,-,TGTGCCAGCAGTGTGGGGCGAGGCACAGATACGCAGTATTTT,CASSVGRGTDTQYF
TRBV11-2,-,TRBJ2-7,-,TGTGCCAGCAGCTTCGGAACAGCCCCCAGGTACGAGCAGTACTTC,CASSFGTAPRYEQYF
TRBV7-2,TRBD2,TRBJ2-7,-,TGTGCCAGCAGCTCGGCGGGAGGGTTCTACGAGCAGTCCTTC,CASSSAGGFYEQSF
TRBV4-1,TRBD2,TRBJ2-3,few,TGCGCCAGCAGCCAAGTAGCGGGGGGGCCAGATACGCAGTATTTT,CASSQVAGGPDTQYF
TRBV6-2/TRBV6-3,TRBD2,TRBJ2-7,-,TGTGCCAGCAGTTACTCCTCCGGGACTAGCAGCTACGAGCAGTACTTC,CASSYSSGTSSYEQYF
TRBV12-3/TRBV12-4,-,TRBJ1-2,many,TGTGCCAGCAGTTTTATGCAGGGTGATGGCTACACCTTC,CASSFMQGDGYTF
TRBV27,-,TRBJ2-2,-,TGTGCCAGCAGTTACTTGACCGGGGAGCTGTTTTTT,CASSYLTGELFF
TRBV7-8,TRBD1,TRBJ2-7,few,TGTGCCAGCGGGGGTTTTGCGACAGGGACCTACGAGCAGTACTTC,CASGGFATGTYEQYF
TRBV24-1,-,TRBJ2-3,many,TGTGCCACCAGTCCGGGGTATACGCAGTATTTT,CATSPGYTQYF
TRBV27,-,TRBJ2-2,-,TGTGCCAGCAGACACCAAAGCGGCACCGGGGAGCTGTTTTTT,CASRHQSGTGELFF
TRBV15,-,TRBJ1-6,-,TGTGCCACCAGCACCCTAATTGGGACACCCCTCCACTTT,CATSTLIGTPLHF
TRBV3-1,TRBD2,TRBJ2-1,-,TGTGCCAGCAGCCAAGATCCTAGCGGTTCAATGAAGCAGTTCTTC,CASSQDPSGSMKQFF
TRBV27,-,TRBJ2-1,many,TGTGCCAGCAGTCCCAGACTGTCCAATGAGCAGTTCTTC,CASSPRLSNEQFF
TRBV29-1,-,TRBJ2-6,many,TGCAGCGTTATGTTAGGGGCAACAGGGGCCAACGTCCTGACTTTC,CSVMLGATGANVLTF
TRBV4-3,-,TRBJ2-1,many,TGCGCCAGCAGCCAAGTTCCCGGCTACAATGAGCAGTTCTTC,CASSQVPGYNEQFF
TRBV25-1,-,TRBJ1-2,-,TGTGCCAGCAGTGAGGGGAGGGAGGCCCATGGCTACACCTTC,CASSEGREAHGYTF
TRBV7-2,TRBD1,TRBJ1-2,few,TGTGCCAGCAGCGCACCGGGACAGGCTACCTATGGCTACACCTTC,CASSAPGQATYGYTF
TRBV7-9,TRBD1,TRBJ1-4,-,TGTGCCAGCAGCTTCCGGACAGGTTTGGATGAAAAACTGTTTTTT,CASSFRTGLDEKLFF
TRBV7-8,-,TRBJ2-5,-,TGTGCCAGCAGCTCGACACCCCGGGCCCAGGCAAGGGGTAGGGAGACCCAGTACTTC,CASSSTPRAQARGRETQYF
TRBV11-2,-,TRBJ2-5,-,TGTGTCAGCAGCCCGACTAGAGATCAAGAGACCCAGTACTTC,CVSSPTRDQETQYF